What follows are 25 T cell receptor beta chains derived from one specimen sequenced in a study of shared clonotypes between healthy human individuals. Libraries were prepared by immunoSEQ multiplex PCR; TCRdb keeps only in-frame clonotypes and omits some of them. The table has some 2.1 million clones, 85% to 95% seen once; the top ten hold approximately 1.2%. Naive CD8 cells were CD45RO-negative, positively selected for CCR7, excluding terminally differentiated effector memory CD45RA+ cells. The sample consisted of naive CD8+ T cells sorted from blood. The receptors originated from a man younger than 30 in good health.

This clone was counted only a few times. Additional DNA sequences in this sample encode the identical CDR3. This sequence joins TRBV30 and TRBJ1-1; D might be TRBD1 (5 bases). Trimming took 0 bases from V and 7 from J, leaving 9 bases between them. CDR1 and CDR2 (germline): GTSNPN, SVGIG (reference sequence). The CDR3 loop spans 12 amino acids. The CDR3 protein is CAWSVVGLEAFF. The CDR3 DNA follows: TGTGCCTGGAGTGTAGTGGGGCTTGAAGCTTTCTTT.

The genes are TRBV7-2 and TRBJ2-1; no clear D gene. Germline CDR1 SGHTA, CDR2 FQGNSA. The CDR3 totals 16 residues. V was pared by 4 bases and J by 0 bases, with 13 bases between. The CDR3 protein is CASSSSVESSYNEQFF. The DNA for the CDR3 is TGTGCCAGCAGCTCGTCCGTAGAGAGCTCCTACAATGAGCAGTTCTTC.

This clone was seen a single time. Other DNA sequences in the same sample also yield this CDR3. This rearrangement joins TRBV5-1 to TRBJ2-5; TRBD2 matches 7 bases. From germline, CDR1 is SGHRS and CDR2 YFSETQ. Trimming removed 0 bases from V and 1 base from J; junction bases left unmatched: 6. The CDR3 spans 16 residues. CDR3 loop: CASSLALAGTQETQYF. CDR3 DNA: TGCGCCAGCAGCTTGGCATTAGCGGGCACCCAAGAGACCCAGTACTTC. Supplemented by reference TRBV5-1 and TRBJ2-5, the full variable domain reads KAGVTQTPRYLIKTRGQQVTLSCSPISGHRSVSWYQQTPGQGLQFLFEYFSETQRNKGNFPGRFSGRQFSNSRSEMNVSTLELGDSALYLCASSLALAGTQETQYFGPGTRLLVL.

This chain joins TRBV13 and TRBJ1-1; 7 positions match TRBD1. The CDR3 extends over 16 amino acids. The germline V gene has CDR1 PRHDT and CDR2 FYEKMQ (reference sequence). The junction had 9 bases not matched to a gene; V was cut back by 3 bases and J by 2 bases. CDR3 sequence reads: CASSLIRNRGNTEAFF. The DNA for the CDR3 is TGTGCCAGCAGCTTGATCCGGAACAGGGGAAACACTGAAGCTTTCTTT.

The chain combines TRBV5-1 with TRBJ2-1; D uncertain. The V gene lost 2 bases and the J gene lost 5 bases, with 5 bases spanning the gap. In germline, CDR1 is SGHRS, CDR2 YFSETQ. The CDR3 totals 12 residues. The CDR3 bases are TGCGCCAGCAGCTTTGGAGACAATGAGCAGTTCTTC. It encodes CASSFGDNEQFF.

The chain has TRBV2 and TRBJ2-6, with no clear D. CDR3 length: 17 amino acids. The germline V and J ends were trimmed by 1 base and 1 base, with 11 bases remaining between them. In germline, CDR1 is SNHLY, CDR2 FYNNEI. CDR3 DNA: TGTGCCAGCAGTGAAGGGGGATGGCTGTCTGGGGCCAACGTCCTGACTTTC. It codes for CASSEGGWLSGANVLTF.

Concerning this clone itself: Other DNA variants within this sample encode the same CDR3. This chain uses TRBV5-6 with TRBJ2-3; TRBD1 agrees at 7 bases. Germline CDR1 SGHDT, CDR2 YYEEEE. Germline trimming cut 1 base from V and 2 bases from J; bases unmatched to any gene: 4. The CDR3 is 15 amino acids. The CDR3 region is CASSLSGGSTDTQYF. The CDR3 DNA follows: TGTGCCAGCAGCTTGTCAGGGGGATCCACAGATACGCAGTATTTT.

A word on this clone: Other nucleotide sequences in the sample specify the same CDR3. The chain is built from TRBV7-9 and TRBJ1-4; TRBD1 matches at 9 bases. Germline assignment: CDR1 SEHNR and CDR2 FQNEAQ (reference sequence). The CDR3 is 14 residues long. The trim removed 5 bases at V and 5 bases at J, leaving 3 bases unmatched. DNA of the CDR3: TGTGCCAGCAGCCCAGGACAGGGGAATGAAAAACTGTTTTTT. It translates to CASSPGQGNEKLFF.

The chain uses TRBV4-1 and TRBJ2-7, with D possibly being TRBD2 (5 bases). Per the germline V gene, CDR1 is MGHRA and CDR2 is YSYEKL. The length of the CDR3 is 13 residues. Between the trimmed V and J ends, which lost 4 bases and 4 bases, there was a span of 11 bases. This CDR3 reads CASSLASSYEQYF. The DNA for the CDR3 is TGCGCCAGCAGCCTGGCTAGCTCTTACGAGCAGTACTTC.

The chain has TRBV18 and TRBJ2-1, with D tentatively TRBD2 (6 bases). Trimming left V 0 bases short and J 4 bases short, with 16 bases between. The length of the CDR3 is 17 residues. The germline gives CDR1 KGHSH, CDR2 LQKENI. The CDR3 reads CASSPPPSGWFYNEQFF. The CDR3 bases are TGTGCCAGCTCACCACCCCCCAGCGGGTGGTTTTACAATGAGCAGTTCTTC. The variable domain in full, with the rest retrieved from reference TRBV18 and TRBJ2-1, is NAGVMQNPRHLVRRRGQEARLRCSPMKGHSHVYWYRQLPEEGLKFMVYLQKENIIDESGMPKERFSAEFPKEGPSILRIQQVVRGDSAAYFCASSPPPSGWFYNEQFFGPGTRLTVL.

The gene calls are TRBV6-5 and TRBJ2-3; 10 bases agree with TRBD2. The CDR3 is 16 residues long. In germline, CDR1 is MNHEY, CDR2 SVGAGI. The J segment lost 4 bases and the V segment lost 2 bases, leaving 6 bases of the junction unmatched. This CDR3 is CASSYELAGAADTQYF. In nucleotides, the CDR3 is TGTGCCAGCAGTTACGAGCTAGCGGGGGCCGCAGATACGCAGTATTTT.

This clone was seen a handful of times. The chain combines TRBV5-1 with TRBJ2-7; weak D call: TRBD2 (7 bases). Germline V CDR1 and CDR2: SGHRS, YFSETQ. This CDR3 comprises 15 residues. V was pared by 3 bases and J by 5 bases, with 18 bases between. CDR3 sequence (DNA): TGCGCCAGCAGCTCAACGGGGGGCCCGTTCAACGAGCAGTACTTC. This codes for CASSSTGGPFNEQYF. The full variable domain, in which reference TRBV5-1 and TRBJ2-7 provide the parts outside the CDR3, is KAGVTQTPRYLIKTRGQQVTLSCSPISGHRSVSWYQQTPGQGLQFLFEYFSETQRNKGNFPGRFSGRQFSNSRSEMNVSTLELGDSALYLCASSSTGGPFNEQYFGPGTRLTVT.

The chain has TRBV11-2 and TRBJ1-2; no definite D call. Per germline, CDR1 SGHAT and CDR2 FQNNGV. The CDR3 totals 13 residues. V lost 1 base and J 8 bases, leaving 11 bases between the germline ends. CDR3 nucleotides: TGTGCCAGCAGCTTAGGGTCGGCATTAGGCTACACCTTC. Translated: CASSLGSALGYTF.

The CDR3 spells CSVSYTTPSYEQYF. CDR3 bases: TGCAGCGTTTCTTACACAACGCCCTCCTACGAGCAGTACTTC. This chain connects TRBV29-1 to TRBJ2-7; D is unresolved. V lost 5 bases, J lost 0 bases, and 14 bases lay in between. The CDR3 totals 14 residues. Germline CDR1 reads SQVTM; CDR2 reads ANQGSEA.

The CDR3 nucleotides are TGTGCCAGCAGTTGGGCAGGGGGCAGGGAGACCCAGTACTTC. This translates into CASSWAGGRETQYF. V is TRBV6-5 and J is TRBJ2-5; 8 bases line up with TRBD1. CDR3 size: 14 residues. Germline CDR1 MNHEY, CDR2 SVGAGI. After removal of 4 bases from V and 5 bases from J, the junction contained 6 bases not matched to a gene.

The rearrangement uses TRBV5-1 and TRBJ2-5; D is perhaps TRBD1 or TRBD2 (6 bases each). Trimming stripped 2 bases from V and 1 base from J, with 15 bases between. The germline V gene encodes CDR1 SGHRS and CDR2 YFSETQ. The CDR3 consists of 16 residues. The CDR3 DNA reads as TGCGCCAGCAGCTTTGGGGAACGGGGGCTCCAAGAGACCCAGTACTTC. Residues: CASSFGERGLQETQYF.

The table lists this clone with a count of one. In DNA, the CDR3 is TGTGCCCATTCTGGAAACACCATATATTTT. Translation: CAHSGNTIYF. The chain is built from TRBV30 and TRBJ1-3; D unclear. The CDR3 runs 10 residues. Germline lookup yields CDR1 GTSNPN and CDR2 SVGIG (reference sequence). V was trimmed by 8 bases and J by 1 base, leaving 3 bases between them. Filled out from reference TRBV30 and TRBJ1-3, the complete variable domain reads SQTIHQWPATLVQPVGSPLSLECTVEGTSNPNLYWYRQAAGRGLQLLFYSVGIGQISSEVPQNLSASRPQDRQFILSSKKLLLSDSGFYLCAHSGNTIYFGEGSWLTVV.

The chain joins TRBV5-6 to TRBJ2-5; D gene ambiguous. The CDR3 spans 14 residues. Trimming removed 0 bases from V and 3 bases from J, with 9 bases in between. Per germline, CDR1 SGHDT and CDR2 YYEEEE. The CDR3 nucleotides are TGTGCCAGCAGCTTGGGGGGAAGGGAAGAGACCCAGTACTTC. It translates to CASSLGGREETQYF.

This clone was found once. The gene calls are TRBV23-1 and TRBJ1-2; 7 bases agree with TRBD1. TRBV23-1 is known as an ORF, though its function is uncertain. The CDR3 loop spans 18 amino acids. The V gene end was trimmed by 6 bases and the J gene end by 3 bases; junction bases not matched to a gene: 19. The chain's CDR3 is CASSPPLDLDRPDYGYTF. The CDR3 region has the DNA TGCGCCAGCAGCCCACCGCTAGACCTGGACAGGCCGGACTATGGCTACACCTTC.

The chain employs TRBV2 and TRBJ2-7, with D possibly being TRBD1 (5 bases). Germline assignment: CDR1 SNHLY and CDR2 FYNNEI. Trimming took 4 bases from V and 5 from J, leaving 21 bases between them. CDR3 size: 16 residues. The CDR3 DNA follows: TGTGCCAGCAGTGGGGCCTCGCAGGGTGGTGAGGACGAGCAGTACTTC. Encoded protein: CASSGASQGGEDEQYF.

The V gene is TRBV30, the J gene TRBJ2-2, with a weak D call TRBD1 (5 bases). Germline loops: CDR1 GTSNPN, CDR2 SVGIG (reference sequence). The CDR3 is made up of 15 amino acids. V lost 0 bases and J 5 bases, leaving 13 bases between the germline ends. As DNA, the CDR3 is TGTGCCTGGAGTGTAGATCCAGGGTGGACCGGGGAGCTGTTTTTT. Translation: CAWSVDPGWTGELFF.

The chain has TRBV4-1 and TRBJ2-2; weak D call: TRBD1 (6 bases). Trimming cost V 3 bases and J 4 bases, with 12 bases left between them. The CDR3 is made up of 15 amino acids. Germline V lookup: CDR1 MGHRA, CDR2 YSYEKL. This CDR3 is CASSQLGATTGELFF. CDR3 bases: TGCGCCAGCAGCCAGCTGGGGGCTACCACCGGGGAGCTGTTTTTT.

There are a few counts of this clone. V is TRBV29-1 and J is TRBJ1-4; tentative D call: TRBD1 (6 bases). The CDR3 covers 13 residues. V was clipped by 4 bases and J by 7 bases, with 13 bases between them. Germline CDR1 SQVTM, CDR2 ANQGSEA. The CDR3, as DNA: TGCAGCGTTGGGGACACCGGGGGTGAAAAACTGTTTTTT. It encodes CSVGDTGGEKLFF.

This rearrangement joins TRBV28 to TRBJ1-3; D call uncertain. The V gene's germline CDR1 is MDHEN and CDR2 SYDVKM. V dropped 5 bases and J dropped 0 bases, with 23 bases sitting between them. The CDR3 is 19 amino acids. This CDR3 is CASSPGQVISDFSGNTIYF. The CDR3 DNA follows: TGTGCCAGCAGTCCTGGGCAGGTTATCTCCGATTTCTCTGGAAACACCATATATTTT.

The rearrangement joins TRBV11-2 to TRBJ2-7; D gene ambiguous. CDR1 and CDR2 (germline): SGHAT, FQNNGV. The CDR3 has 11 residues. V dropped 3 bases and J dropped 7 bases, with 7 bases sitting between them. CDR3 DNA: TGTGCCAGCAGCTTTTCGCGAGAGCAGTACTTC. Translation gives CASSFSREQYF.